This TCR beta chain was obtained from a study of tumor and adjacent non-tumor tissue in lung cancer. Study as a whole: Samples averaged approximately 4.2 million productive TCRbeta reads each.

Study results and limitations: Normal lung showed higher cumulative top 100 clone frequency than tumor. Compared with tumor, normal lung showed significantly lower TCR diversity. Tumor TCR diversity, when higher, was linked to shorter survival.

Points on this clonotype: Antigen unknown.

The template was RNA from unsorted bulk tissue. Trimming removed 5 bases from V and 9 bases from J; junction bases left unmatched: 11. Germline CDR1 is SEHNR and CDR2 is FQNEAQ (reference sequence). The CDR3 is made up of 15 amino acids. A modified ARM-PCR protocol with three rounds of nested PCR amplified TCRbeta. A single record per CDR3 protein comes from TCRdb applying MiXCR to the multiplex PCR reads. The repertoire includes around 200,000 distinct CDR3 sequences, about two thirds of them detected once, and almost 25% sits in the top ten. The material sequenced was lung tumor tissue. The V gene is TRBV7-9, the J gene TRBJ2-4, with 9 bases lining up with TRBD2. This sequence was found in a man aged 55 to 70 with non-small cell lung cancer. CDR3 coding DNA: TGTGCCAGCAGCCAACCGGCGGGAGGGCCCCCCATTCAGTACTTC. Encoded protein: CASSQPAGGPPIQYF.